The next 2 T cell receptor beta chains were all read from a single sample in a study of CD8+ T cells in alopecia areata. Extracted from the samples, RNA was reverse transcribed into cDNA to serve as the sequencing template. Generated by immunoSEQ multiplex PCR, the TCRdb table keeps only in-frame clones and is missing some. Here the sample spans about 210,000 clones, approximately 45% being singletons. The treatment here: oral pan-JAK inhibitor, 5-10 mg twice daily. The sample was CD4+ T cells sorted from blood, taken at approximately week 37, from a patient treated with tofacitinib. The source of these receptors is a human donor with alopecia areata.

The gene calls are TRBV5-1 and TRBJ2-7, with 7 bases fitting TRBD1. The J segment lost 3 bases and the V segment lost 4 bases, leaving 4 bases of the junction unmatched. Per the germline V gene, CDR1 is SGHRS and CDR2 is YFSETQ. The CDR3 spans 13 residues. The CDR3 DNA follows: TGCGCCAGCAGCCCGGGACAGTACTACGAGCAGTACTTC. It is translated as CASSPGQYYEQYF.

This clone appeared a few times. This chain uses TRBV12-5 with TRBJ2-2; D remains ambiguous. The ends were cut back, 1 base at V and 7 bases at J, with 10 bases in the middle. The V gene's germline CDR1 is LGHNT and CDR2 FRNRAP. The CDR3 covers 14 residues. The CDR3 sequence is CASGLGVGGGELFF. Here the CDR3 DNA reads TGTGCTAGTGGTTTGGGAGTCGGTGGCGGGGAGCTGTTTTTT.